The rows below give T cell receptor beta chains drawn from one sample of a study of cytomegalovirus exposure and HLA in healthy donors. Libraries were prepared by immunoSEQ multiplex PCR; TCRdb keeps only in-frame clonotypes and omits some of them. The table includes about 98,000 clones, about 74% detected once. The sequenced sample was PBMCs. The receptors here all came from a male donor in good health and CMV-seronegative. CDR3s include the opening cysteine and the closing phenylalanine or tryptophan. D genes are given only for firm matches. Only some rows state a clone size, as once, few, many or a class for expanded clones.

size	D	V	J	CDR3	DNA
NA	TRBD1	TRBV2	TRBJ1-5	CASGTGRENQPQHF	TGTGCCAGTGGGACAGGCCGAGAGAATCAGCCCCAGCATTTT
NA	NA	TRBV18	TRBJ1-1	CASSPLSRQRNTEAFF	TGTGCCAGCTCACCACTTTCCAGACAGCGGAACACTGAAGCTTTCTTT
NA	TRBD2	TRBV9	TRBJ2-1	CASSALAGDGVFYNEQFF	TGTGCCAGCAGCGCACTAGCGGGGGACGGGGTCTTCTACAATGAGCAGTTCTTC
NA	TRBD1	TRBV30	TRBJ1-2	CAWSVQAGGHGYTF	TGTGCCTGGAGTGTACAAGCAGGGGGTCATGGCTACACCTTC
NA	TRBD1	TRBV28	TRBJ2-7	CASRKQGTSSYEQYF	TGTGCCAGCAGAAAACAGGGGACGAGCTCCTACGAGCAGTACTTC
NA	NA	TRBV11-2	TRBJ2-3	CASSLGGSSDTQYF	TGTGCCAGCAGCTTAGGTGGTAGTTCTGATACGCAGTATTTT
NA	NA	TRBV27	TRBJ2-1	CASNSGRPTYNEQFF	TGTGCCAGCAACTCAGGGAGGCCAACTTACAATGAGCAGTTCTTC
NA	TRBD2	TRBV27	TRBJ2-2	CASSLILAESTGELFF	TGTGCCAGCAGTTTGATTCTAGCGGAGAGCACCGGGGAGCTGTTTTTT
NA	TRBD1	TRBV6-4	TRBJ1-1	CASSDRTGGSEAFF	TGTGCCAGCAGTGACCGGACAGGGGGCTCAGAAGCTTTCTTT
NA	TRBD1	TRBV19	TRBJ2-1	CASSTPRTGQHEQFF	TGTGCCAGTAGTACCCCGAGGACAGGGCAACATGAGCAGTTCTTC
many	TRBD2	TRBV4-1	TRBJ2-5	CASSRGGVETQYF	TGCGCCAGCAGCCGGGGGGGGGTAGAGACCCAGTACTTC
NA	NA	TRBV6-6	TRBJ1-3	CASSYSQKLGNTIYF	TGTGCCAGCAGTTACTCTCAGAAACTAGGAAACACCATATATTTT
NA	TRBD1	TRBV5-4	TRBJ2-1	CASSSLRTGGNEQFF	TGTGCCAGCAGCTCATTGAGGACAGGGGGCAATGAGCAGTTCTTC
NA	TRBD1	TRBV7-2	TRBJ2-1	CASSSGQGIHEQFF	TGTGCCAGCAGCTCCGGACAGGGTATTCATGAGCAGTTCTTC
NA	TRBD1	TRBV6-5	TRBJ2-7	CASRGAGTGGREQYF	TGTGCCAGCAGGGGGGCCGGGACAGGGGGACGCGAGCAGTACTTC
NA	NA	TRBV2	TRBJ2-6	CASSTTSGANVLTF	TGTGCCAGCAGTACTACCTCTGGGGCCAACGTCCTGACTTTC
NA	NA	TRBV5-5	TRBJ2-5	CASSPYQETQYF	TGTGCCAGCAGCCCGTACCAAGAGACCCAGTACTTC
NA	TRBD1	TRBV29-1	TRBJ2-7	CSVERDRGGEQYF	TGCAGCGTTGAAAGGGACAGGGGAGGCGAGCAGTACTTC
NA	TRBD2	TRBV7-2	TRBJ2-5	CASSLGSGTSAQETQYF	TGTGCCAGCAGCTTAGGATCCGGGACTAGCGCACAAGAGACCCAGTACTTC
NA	NA	TRBV30	TRBJ2-5	CAWKPGGTQYF	TGTGCCTGGAAACCCGGAGGGACCCAGTACTTC
once	TRBD1	TRBV28	TRBJ2-2	CASMLRQGLTGELFF	TGTGCCAGCATGTTGAGACAGGGCCTCACCGGGGAGCTGTTTTTT
NA	NA	TRBV15	TRBJ2-7	CATSRGAGYEQYF	TGTGCCACCAGCAGAGGAGCAGGCTACGAGCAGTACTTC
few	NA	TRBV30	TRBJ1-2	CAWETGGDGYTF	TGTGCCTGGGAGACGGGGGGGGATGGCTACACCTTC
NA	NA	TRBV5-6	TRBJ1-3	CASSLWQFVGNTIYF	TGTGCCAGCAGCTTGTGGCAATTCGTAGGAAACACCATATATTTT
few	TRBD1	TRBV12-5	TRBJ2-7	CASGSGQGNSYEQYF	TGTGCTAGTGGTTCGGGACAGGGTAACTCCTACGAGCAGTACTTC
NA	NA	TRBV2	TRBJ2-7	CASREAGMAGYEQYF	TGTGCCAGCAGGGAGGCCGGGATGGCTGGCTACGAGCAGTACTTC
many	TRBD1	TRBV7-8	TRBJ1-4	CASSLTGQGEKLFF	TGTGCCAGCAGCTTAACGGGACAGGGCGAAAAACTGTTTTTT
few	NA	TRBV28	TRBJ1-1	CASSEKPTEAFF	TGTGCCAGCAGTGAGAAGCCCACTGAAGCTTTCTTT
NA	TRBD1	TRBV28	TRBJ1-1	CASSGTANTEAFF	TGTGCCAGCAGCGGGACAGCGAACACTGAAGCTTTCTTT
NA	TRBD1	TRBV7-3	TRBJ1-1	CASSLTVRGPSEAFF	TGTGCCAGCAGCTTAACGGTCAGGGGGCCTTCTGAAGCTTTCTTT
NA	NA	TRBV28	TRBJ1-5	CASSQEGGTFSNQPQHF	TGTGCCAGCAGCCAAGAGGGGGGGACCTTTAGCAATCAGCCCCAGCATTTT
NA	NA	TRBV7-2	TRBJ2-7	CASSLGLQVYEQYF	TGTGCCAGCAGCTTAGGACTACAAGTCTACGAGCAGTACTTC